This T cell receptor (beta chain) was sequenced for a study of T cells in Graves' hyperthyroidism and ophthalmopathy. CDR1 and CDR2 from the germline V gene are KGHDR and SFDVKD. The CDR3 spans 15 residues. Amplification targeted TCR beta CDR3 regions from RNA transcripts. With the HTBI primer set, the TCR CDR3 went through a first round of RT-PCR. TCRdb fed the multiplex PCR reads into MiXCR, producing one record per CDR3 protein. Of hundreds of thousands of distinct CDR3 sequences listed, over 35% are singletons. As for this clonotype: At one end the junction does not follow the germline gene, possibly because of a read error.

The hyperthyroidism patients had all been newly diagnosed, and their disease duration was under 2 months. Their ages ranged from 18 to 65 years. The sequencing sample was made of blood. This clonotype was sampled from a man younger than 30 with Graves' hyperthyroidism. This rearrangement joins TRBV24-1 to TRBJ2-2; D is uncertain. The DNA for the CDR3 is TGTGCCACCAGTGGAGTGGATAAGGGAACCGAGGAGCTGTTTTTT. It is translated as CATSGVDKGTEELFF.